The sample holds many counts of the clone carrying this T cell receptor beta chain. The target antigen is unknown. Germline CDR1 LGHDT, CDR2 YNNKEL (reference sequence). Trimming removed 4 bases from V and 3 bases from J, with 13 bases in between. The CDR3 is 15 residues long. This specimen belongs to a study of identical twins. Healthy Caucasian donors formed the entire cohort. Whole-study findings and limits: Insertions were fewer in abundant cord blood beta clonotypes, whereas memory repertoires showed none of this pattern. Diverse VJ usage suggested most zero-insertion clonotypes were not invariant T cells.

cDNA carried unique molecular identifiers, and a universal primer site was added by template switching. TCRdb analysed the 5' RACE reads with MiXCR anew, one entry per CDR3 protein. The repertoire holds a few hundred thousand distinct CDR3 sequences, with around 8.8% as singletons. These same records also appear under a second study, on yellow fever vaccine responses in identical twins.

The material sequenced was CD8+ T cells sorted from blood. The source of this sequence is a woman between 18 and 29 years old in good health. The rearrangement joins TRBV3-1 to TRBJ1-5; no clear D. CDR3 bases: TGTGCCAGCAGCCGAGGACCGGGTGACAATCAGCCCCAGCATTTT. This codes for CASSRGPGDNQPQHF.